The text below deals with one TCR beta chain. This sample is drawn from a study of blood T cell repertoires in COVID-19. For the study at large: Acute and convalescent COVID-19 samples came from the United States, Italy and Spain. The analysed material was cDNA or gDNA that came from T cells, B-cell-depleted T cells, or PBMCs.

Study processing details: Reference gene primer amplification gave nucleated cell count estimates. Clones were sequenced by immunoSEQ multiplex PCR, and TCRdb holds only the in-frame ones, with some missing. The V and J calls and clone size are taken from that table; D and trimming were inferred from the DNA. Here the sample spans tens of thousands of clones, roughly 85% being singletons. CDR1 and CDR2 (germline): MDHEN, SYDVKM. V dropped 5 bases and J dropped 5; count of bases not matched to a gene: 2. This CDR3 has 13 residues. The sequence derives from a human donor in a cohort sampled during active COVID-19. The source material was peripheral blood. This chain joins TRBV28 and TRBJ2-4, with 8 bases lining up with TRBD2. The CDR3 loop is CASSLGGENIQYF. Written as DNA, the CDR3 is TGTGCCAGCAGTCTCGGGGGGGAAAACATTCAGTACTTC.